The 9 T cell receptor beta chains in this list originate from one sample, sequenced in a study of identical twins. TCRdb re-derived calls from the 5' RACE reads in MiXCR, one entry per CDR3 protein. The top ten hold roughly 7% of the sample, which has under 350,000 distinct CDR3 sequences, roughly 9% seen once. These data were also reused for a study on yellow fever vaccine responses in identical twins.

The specimen sequenced was CD8+ T cells sorted from blood. These receptors all stem from a woman under 30 in good health.

This clonotype was seen only a few times. The chain carries TRBV6-2 or TRBV6-3 and TRBJ2-7; no clear D. This CDR3 contains 15 residues. V lost 4 bases and J 3 bases, leaving 16 bases between the germline ends. Germline-derived CDR1 and CDR2 are MNHEY and SVGEGT. In DNA form, the CDR3 reads TGTGCCAGCAGTTCCGCGGCCTCAAATTTCTACGAGCAGTACTTC. This gives the protein CASSSAASNFYEQYF.

This clonotype was seen a few times. This chain joins TRBV7-2 and TRBJ2-1; D is ambiguous. V lost 4 bases and J lost 2, with 18 bases in between. The CDR3 has 17 residues. Germline CDR1 SGHTA, CDR2 FQGNSA. CDR3 in DNA: TGTGCCAGCAGCTCTCCAACGGACGTACTTACCTACAATGAGCAGTTCTTC. Translation: CASSSPTDVLTYNEQFF.

This clonotype was found many times. This chain connects TRBV6-4 to TRBJ2-2; D is possibly TRBD2 (6 bases). The germline V gene has CDR1 MRHNA and CDR2 SNTAGT. V was cut by 0 bases and J by 1 base, with 9 bases left in between. CDR3 length equals 16 residues. This CDR3 reads CASSDSRRENTGELFF. CDR3 sequence (DNA): TGTGCCAGCAGTGACTCGAGGCGGGAGAACACCGGGGAGCTGTTTTTT.

This chain joins TRBV19 and TRBJ2-3; D gene unclear. The germline V and J ends were trimmed by 5 bases and 1 base, with 13 bases remaining between them. This CDR3 contains 15 residues. Germline CDR1 and CDR2: LNHDA and SQIVND (reference sequence). The CDR3 bases are TGTGCCAGTAGTCCCGGGCCCACCCGCACAGATACGCAGTATTTT. The encoded protein is CASSPGPTRTDTQYF.

V and J are TRBV7-9 and TRBJ2-2, with a possible D match to TRBD2 (5 bases). Germline-derived CDR1 and CDR2 are SEHNR and FQNEAQ (reference sequence). Trimming pared 3 bases from V and 5 bases from J, leaving 19 bases between. The CDR3 runs to 17 residues. CDR3 coding DNA: TGTGCCAGCAGCTTGCGGATCTCCCGGGAAGGAACCGGGGAGCTGTTTTTT. Amino acid sequence: CASSLRISREGTGELFF.

This clonotype was picked up a small number of times. The rearrangement uses TRBV4-2 and TRBJ2-7; tentative D call: TRBD2 (8 bases). CDR1 is LGHNA and CDR2 is YNFKEQ in the germline V gene. V shed 4 bases and J shed 3 bases, with 19 bases lying between them. CDR3 size: 16 residues. The CDR3 DNA follows: TGTGCCAGCAGCCCCTCGGGAGGGGGCGTCCTCTACGAGCAGTACTTC. It yields the protein CASSPSGGGVLYEQYF.

The chain combines TRBV2 with TRBJ2-2; D tentatively fits TRBD1 or TRBD2 (6 bases each). With 6 bases removed from V and 5 bases from J, the gap between germline ends came to 10 bases. CDR1 SNHLY and CDR2 FYNNEI come from the germline V gene. This CDR3 comprises 13 residues. CDR3 DNA sequence: TGTGCCAGCAGGGGGGGACAAACCGGGGAGCTGTTTTTT. This encodes CASRGGQTGELFF. The variable domain in full, completed from reference TRBV2 and TRBJ2-2, reads EPEVTQTPSHQVTQMGQEVILRCVPISNHLYFYWYRQILGQKVEFLVSFYNNEISEKSEIFDDQFSVERPDGSNFTLKIRSTKLEDSAMYFCASRGGQTGELFFGEGSRLTVL.

This chain's CDR3 is CSVVLPDGMNTEAFF. CDR3 nucleotides: TGCAGCGTTGTTCTGCCGGACGGTATGAACACTGAAGCTTTCTTT. This sequence joins TRBV29-1 and TRBJ1-1; D is uncertain. CDR1 SQVTM and CDR2 ANQGSEA come from the germline V gene. The V end was cut by 4 bases, the J end by 0 bases, with 15 bases between. The CDR3 is 15 residues long.

At least ten counts were recorded for this clonotype. DNA of the CDR3: TGCAGCGTTGAAGATTCTGCGACAGAGGAGCAGTTCTTC. It is translated as CSVEDSATEEQFF. This rearrangement joins TRBV29-1 to TRBJ2-1, with D possibly TRBD1 on 5 matching bases. The V gene lost 0 bases and the J gene lost 10 bases, with 13 bases spanning the gap. The CDR3 length is 13 residues. Germline V gene lookup returns CDR1 SQVTM and CDR2 ANQGSEA.